The rows below give T cell receptor beta chains drawn from one sample of a study of cytomegalovirus exposure and HLA in healthy donors. Here immunoSEQ multiplex PCR was the method, and the copy in TCRdb shows in-frame clones only, minus some. The sample table includes 180,000 or so clones. Sequencing used PBMCs. These receptor sequences come from a woman between 18 and 29 years old in good health and CMV-seropositive. CDR3s include the opening cysteine and the closing phenylalanine or tryptophan. A D gene is named only where the DNA matches it firmly.

v_call: TRBV6-5; d_call: TRBD1; j_call: TRBJ1-1; cdr3_aa: CASSYGYQGEWTEAFF; cdr3_nt: TGTGCCAGCAGTTACGGATATCAGGGGGAATGGACTGAAGCTTTCTTT
v_call: TRBV5-4; d_call: TRBD2; j_call: TRBJ2-7; cdr3_aa: CASSHRTSGRAKGYEQYF; cdr3_nt: TGTGCCAGCAGCCACAGGACTAGCGGGAGGGCCAAAGGGTACGAGCAGTACTTC
v_call: TRBV7-9; d_call: TRBD2; j_call: TRBJ2-3; cdr3_aa: CASSSRLAGGDTQYF; cdr3_nt: TGTGCCAGCAGCTCCAGACTAGCGGGAGGAGATACGCAGTATTTT
v_call: TRBV11-3; d_call: TRBD1; j_call: TRBJ2-7; cdr3_aa: CASSPTGGDFYEQYF; cdr3_nt: TGTGCCAGCAGCCCAACAGGGGGCGATTTTTACGAGCAGTACTTC
v_call: TRBV18; d_call: TRBD1; j_call: TRBJ2-7; cdr3_aa: CASSPGQLYEQYF; cdr3_nt: TGTGCCAGCTCACCGGGACAGCTTTACGAGCAGTACTTC
v_call: TRBV5-1; d_call: -; j_call: TRBJ2-5; cdr3_aa: CASSPGVGVETQYF; cdr3_nt: TGCGCCAGCAGCCCAGGGGTGGGGGTAGAGACCCAGTACTTC
v_call: TRBV10-3; d_call: -; j_call: TRBJ1-1; cdr3_aa: CAISAGEAGSGTEAFF; cdr3_nt: TGTGCCATCAGTGCGGGAGAAGCAGGGTCAGGCACTGAAGCTTTCTTT
v_call: TRBV15; d_call: -; j_call: TRBJ2-7; cdr3_aa: CATSRNRGPGVYEQYF; cdr3_nt: TGTGCCACCAGCAGAAATAGGGGGCCGGGGGTTTACGAGCAGTACTTC
v_call: TRBV11-3; d_call: TRBD1; j_call: TRBJ1-1; cdr3_aa: CASSLGQGISFF; cdr3_nt: TGTGCCAGCAGCCTGGGACAGGGGATATCTTTCTTT
v_call: TRBV7-6; d_call: TRBD2; j_call: TRBJ2-3; cdr3_aa: CASSFFGRAVDTQYF; cdr3_nt: TGTGCCAGCAGCTTTTTCGGGAGGGCCGTAGATACGCAGTATTTT
v_call: TRBV5-1; d_call: -; j_call: TRBJ2-2; cdr3_aa: CASSLRGMDTGELFF; cdr3_nt: TGCGCCAGCAGCTTGAGAGGAATGGACACCGGGGAGCTGTTTTTT
v_call: TRBV7-2; d_call: -; j_call: TRBJ2-7; cdr3_aa: CASSKTHPYEQYF; cdr3_nt: TGTGCCAGCAGCAAGACACATCCATACGAGCAGTACTTC
v_call: TRBV9; d_call: TRBD1; j_call: TRBJ1-2; cdr3_aa: CASSRDSVNYGYTF; cdr3_nt: TGTGCCAGCAGCCGGGACAGCGTTAACTATGGCTACACCTTC
v_call: TRBV6-5; d_call: -; j_call: TRBJ1-4; cdr3_aa: CASSTGLPNEKLFF; cdr3_nt: TGTGCCAGCAGTACAGGGTTACCTAATGAAAAACTGTTTTTT
v_call: TRBV20-1; d_call: -; j_call: TRBJ1-2; cdr3_aa: CSASGVYGYTF; cdr3_nt: TGCAGTGCTAGCGGGGTCTATGGCTACACCTTC
v_call: TRBV11-2; d_call: -; j_call: TRBJ2-5; cdr3_aa: CASSLVSFQETQYF; cdr3_nt: TGTGCCAGCAGCTTAGTGTCCTTCCAAGAGACCCAGTACTTC
v_call: TRBV5-1; d_call: TRBD2; j_call: TRBJ2-1; cdr3_aa: CASSFGAGADEQFF; cdr3_nt: TGCGCCAGCAGCTTCGGAGCGGGAGCCGATGAGCAGTTCTTC
v_call: TRBV7-9; d_call: TRBD1; j_call: TRBJ1-2; cdr3_aa: CASSPQGARGYTF; cdr3_nt: TGTGCCAGCAGCCCACAGGGGGCGAGAGGCTACACCTTC
v_call: TRBV2; d_call: TRBD2; j_call: TRBJ2-5; cdr3_aa: CASRGYGSGLETQYF; cdr3_nt: TGTGCCAGCAGAGGCTATGGTAGCGGGTTAGAGACCCAGTACTTC
v_call: TRBV29-1; d_call: -; j_call: TRBJ2-7; cdr3_aa: CSVEDREGGTYEQYF; cdr3_nt: TGCAGCGTTGAAGATCGCGAAGGGGGAACCTACGAGCAGTACTTC
v_call: TRBV4-2; d_call: -; j_call: TRBJ1-5; cdr3_aa: CASSQDRAGAFNQPQHF; cdr3_nt: TGTGCCAGCAGCCAAGATCGGGCAGGGGCCTTTAATCAGCCCCAGCATTTT
v_call: TRBV7-8; d_call: TRBD2; j_call: TRBJ2-1; cdr3_aa: CASSAQGLEYYNEQFF; cdr3_nt: TGTGCCAGCAGCGCCCAGGGACTAGAATACTACAATGAGCAGTTCTTC
v_call: TRBV27; d_call: -; j_call: TRBJ1-1; cdr3_aa: CASSTRPTDPLNTEAFF; cdr3_nt: TGTGCCAGCAGTACCCGCCCGACAGATCCTTTGAACACTGAAGCTTTCTTT
v_call: TRBV10-1; d_call: TRBD2; j_call: TRBJ2-4; cdr3_aa: CASRGGGAPKNIQYF; cdr3_nt: TGCGCCAGCAGAGGCGGGGGGGCCCCCAAAAACATTCAGTACTTC
v_call: TRBV6-7; d_call: TRBD1; j_call: TRBJ2-7; cdr3_aa: CASSYFILQGPPYEQYF; cdr3_nt: TGTGCCAGCAGTTACTTCATTCTACAGGGGCCTCCTTACGAGCAGTACTTC
v_call: TRBV30; d_call: TRBD1; j_call: TRBJ2-7; cdr3_aa: CAWSLGQGAYEQYF; cdr3_nt: TGTGCCTGGAGCCTCGGTCAGGGGGCCTACGAGCAGTACTTC
v_call: TRBV19; d_call: -; j_call: TRBJ1-2; cdr3_aa: CASSSLTGKDYGYTF; cdr3_nt: TGTGCCAGTAGCAGCCTTACAGGGAAAGACTATGGCTACACCTTC
v_call: TRBV7-9; d_call: -; j_call: TRBJ2-1; cdr3_aa: CASSLAGAPYNEQFF; cdr3_nt: TGTGCCAGCAGCTTAGCGGGGGCCCCCTACAATGAGCAGTTCTTC